The 10 T cell receptor beta chains below all came from one sample that was sequenced in a study of identifying expanded T cells in peripheral blood. Profiled with immunoSEQ multiplex PCR; TCRdb holds only in-frame clones, not every one. This sample yields approximately 90,000 clones, of which 70% to 90% are seen a single time; 3.5% to 5% belongs to the top ten. Sequencing used blood. The receptors come from a person aged 18 to 75 in good health.

The chain has TRBV14 and TRBJ2-7, with D uncertain. Germline-derived CDR1 and CDR2 are SGHDN and FVKESK. V lost 3 bases to trimming and J lost 3 bases, with 18 bases between them. The CDR3 is made up of 16 amino acids. CDR3 sequence: CASSQYWDRSLYEQYF. Written as DNA, the CDR3 is TGTGCCAGCAGCCAGTATTGGGATAGGTCCCTCTACGAGCAGTACTTC.

The chain recombines TRBV27 with TRBJ1-5, with TRBD1 matching over 8 bases. Germline values: CDR1 MNHEY, CDR2 SMNVEV (reference sequence). Unmatched junction bases numbered 8, after V lost 6 bases and J lost 4 bases. The CDR3 has 15 residues. CDR3 region: CASSRTGRMNQPQHF. CDR3 nucleotides: TGTGCCAGCAGCAGGACAGGGCGGATGAATCAGCCCCAGCATTTT.

The chain joins TRBV7-2 to TRBJ2-7; D not certain. The V gene lost 6 bases and the J gene lost 2 bases, with 5 bases spanning the gap. This CDR3 is built from 11 residues. The germline gives CDR1 SGHTA, CDR2 FQGNSA. The CDR3: CASRNAYEQYF. Here the CDR3 DNA reads TGTGCCAGCAGGAATGCCTACGAGCAGTACTTC.

The CDR3 here is CASSWGGKSNEKLFF. The CDR3 region has the DNA TGTGCCAGCAGCTGGGGCGGAAAGAGTAATGAAAAACTGTTTTTT. This chain joins TRBV11-3 and TRBJ1-4; D is possibly TRBD1 (5 bases). The V end was cut by 4 bases, the J end by 4 bases, with 13 bases between. This CDR3 has 15 residues. Germline V gene data show CDR1 as SGHNT and CDR2 as YENEEA.

V usage is TRBV5-6 and J usage is TRBJ1-3; the match to TRBD1 covers 7 bases. J gave up 6 bases and V 4 bases, and 7 bases lay outside the gene matches. The CDR3 is made up of 14 amino acids. The germline gives CDR1 SGHDT, CDR2 YYEEEE. This CDR3 is CASSRDSFVNTIYF. The CDR3 DNA sequence: TGTGCCAGCAGCCGGGACAGCTTCGTAAACACCATATATTTT.

The gene calls are TRBV5-6 and TRBJ1-2; D might be TRBD1 (5 bases). The V gene lost 3 bases and the J gene lost 7 bases, with 16 bases spanning the gap. The V gene's germline CDR1 is SGHDT and CDR2 YYEEEE. CDR3 length: 14 amino acids. The CDR3 protein is CASSYAGTRVGYTF. As DNA, the CDR3 is TGTGCCAGCAGCTACGCAGGGACGCGGGTTGGCTACACCTTC.

The chain couples TRBV6-5 to TRBJ1-2, with D tentatively TRBD1 (5 bases). The CDR3 covers 15 residues. Germline CDR1 and CDR2: MNHEY and SVGAGI. V gave up 3 bases and J gave up 1 base, with 12 bases separating them. The CDR3 reads CASSYGAADNYGYTF. For the CDR3, the DNA is TGTGCCAGCAGTTATGGGGCAGCAGATAACTATGGCTACACCTTC.

The chain employs TRBV7-9 and TRBJ2-1; TRBD1 or TRBD2 may be the D gene (5 bases each). The CDR3 spans 17 residues. CDR1 and CDR2 (germline): SEHNR, FQNEAQ (reference sequence). Trimming left V 4 bases short and J 5 bases short, with 21 bases between. The CDR3 region has the DNA TGTGCCAGCAGCTCCCGACCCCCCGACGAGGGGAACAATGAGCAGTTCTTC. This sequence encodes CASSSRPPDEGNNEQFF.

The V call is TRBV2, the J call TRBJ2-2; 12 nucleotides align to TRBD1. The CDR3 totals 16 residues. Germline CDR1 reads SNHLY; CDR2 reads FYNNEI. The trim removed 1 base at V and 6 bases at J, leaving 3 bases unmatched. In nucleotides, the CDR3 is TGTGCCAGCAGTGAAGGGGACAGGGGGCTCCCCGGGGAGCTGTTTTTT. Encoded protein: CASSEGDRGLPGELFF.

V is TRBV27 and J is TRBJ2-5, with D perhaps TRBD1 or TRBD2 (6 bases each). Per the germline V gene, CDR1 is MNHEY and CDR2 is SMNVEV (reference sequence). Trimming left V 3 bases short and J 4 bases short, with 12 bases between. The CDR3 loop spans 14 amino acids. For the CDR3, the DNA is TGTGCCAGCAGTTTGGGGGGCAGGGGAGAGACCCAGTACTTC. It encodes CASSLGGRGETQYF.